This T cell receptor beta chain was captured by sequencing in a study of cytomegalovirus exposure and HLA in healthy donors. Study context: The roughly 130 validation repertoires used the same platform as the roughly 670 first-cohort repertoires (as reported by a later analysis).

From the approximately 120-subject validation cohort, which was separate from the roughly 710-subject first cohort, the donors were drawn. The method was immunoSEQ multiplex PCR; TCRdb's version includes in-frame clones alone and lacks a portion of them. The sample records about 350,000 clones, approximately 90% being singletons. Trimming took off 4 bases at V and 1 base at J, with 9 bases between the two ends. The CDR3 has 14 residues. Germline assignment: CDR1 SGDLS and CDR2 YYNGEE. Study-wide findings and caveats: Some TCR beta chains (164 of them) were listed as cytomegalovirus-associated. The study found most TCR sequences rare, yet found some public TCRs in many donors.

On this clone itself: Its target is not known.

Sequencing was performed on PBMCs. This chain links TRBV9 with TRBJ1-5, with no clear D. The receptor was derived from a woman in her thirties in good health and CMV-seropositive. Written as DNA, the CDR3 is TGTGCCAGCAGCCCACCAGGAAGCAATCAGCCCCAGCATTTT. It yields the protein CASSPPGSNQPQHF.